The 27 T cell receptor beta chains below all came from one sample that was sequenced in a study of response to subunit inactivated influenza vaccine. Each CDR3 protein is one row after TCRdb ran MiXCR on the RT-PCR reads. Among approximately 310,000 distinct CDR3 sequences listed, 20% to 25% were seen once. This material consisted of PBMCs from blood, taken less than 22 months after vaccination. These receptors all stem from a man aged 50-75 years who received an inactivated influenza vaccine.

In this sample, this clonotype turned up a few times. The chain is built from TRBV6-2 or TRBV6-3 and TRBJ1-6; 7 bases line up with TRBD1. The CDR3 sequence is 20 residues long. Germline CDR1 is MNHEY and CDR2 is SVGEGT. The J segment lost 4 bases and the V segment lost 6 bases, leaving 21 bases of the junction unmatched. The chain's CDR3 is CASSPKGDRQSSHYNSPLHF. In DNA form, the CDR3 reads TGTGCCAGCAGCCCCAAGGGGGACAGACAATCAAGCCATTATAATTCACCCCTCCACTTT.

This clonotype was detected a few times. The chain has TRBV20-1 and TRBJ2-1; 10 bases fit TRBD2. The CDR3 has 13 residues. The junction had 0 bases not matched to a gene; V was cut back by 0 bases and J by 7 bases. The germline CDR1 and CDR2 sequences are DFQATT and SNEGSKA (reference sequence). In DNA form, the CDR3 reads TGCAGTGCTAGAGAACTAGCGGGGAATGAGCAGTTCTTC. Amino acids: CSARELAGNEQFF.

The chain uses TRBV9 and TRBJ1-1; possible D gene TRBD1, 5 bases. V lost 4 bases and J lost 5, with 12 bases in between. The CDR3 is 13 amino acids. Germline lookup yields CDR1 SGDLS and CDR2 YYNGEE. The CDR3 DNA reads TGTGCCAGCAGCCCAGAACAGGAGACTGAAGCTTTCTTT. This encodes CASSPEQETEAFF.

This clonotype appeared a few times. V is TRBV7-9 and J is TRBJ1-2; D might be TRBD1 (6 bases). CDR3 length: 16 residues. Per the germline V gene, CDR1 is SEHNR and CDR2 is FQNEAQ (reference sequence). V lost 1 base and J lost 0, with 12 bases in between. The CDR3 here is CASSLGGGRSNYGYTF. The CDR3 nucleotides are TGTGCCAGCAGCTTAGGGGGGGGCCGGTCTAACTATGGCTACACCTTC.

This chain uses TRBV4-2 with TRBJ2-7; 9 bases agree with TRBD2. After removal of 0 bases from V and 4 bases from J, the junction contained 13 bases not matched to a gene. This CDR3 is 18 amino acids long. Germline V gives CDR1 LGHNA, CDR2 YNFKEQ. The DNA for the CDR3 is TGTGCCAGCAGCCAAGATAGTTCGAGGAGCGGGGGGATTTACGAGCAGTACTTC. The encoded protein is CASSQDSSRSGGIYEQYF.

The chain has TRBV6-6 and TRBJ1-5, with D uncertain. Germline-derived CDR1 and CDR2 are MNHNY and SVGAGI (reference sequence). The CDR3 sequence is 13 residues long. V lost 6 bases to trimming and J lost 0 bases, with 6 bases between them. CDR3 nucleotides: TGTGCCAGCAGGGGTACTAGCAATCAGCCCCAGCATTTT. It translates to CASRGTSNQPQHF.

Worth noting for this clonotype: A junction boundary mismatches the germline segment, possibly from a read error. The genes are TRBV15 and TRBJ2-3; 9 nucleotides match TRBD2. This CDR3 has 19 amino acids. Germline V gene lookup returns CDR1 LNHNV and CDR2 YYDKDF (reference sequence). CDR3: CATNRLLNLLAGVGDTQYF. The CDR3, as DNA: TGTGCCACCAACAGACTCCTGAACTTGTTAGCGGGAGTCGGGGATACGCAGTATTTT.

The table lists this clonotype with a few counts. The CDR3 DNA is TGTGCCAGCAGTGTCAGCAGGGGGGACCCGGGAAACACTGAAGCTTTCTTT. It encodes CASSVSRGDPGNTEAFF. The V gene is TRBV27, the J gene TRBJ1-1; TRBD1 matches 7 bases. CDR1 and CDR2 from the germline V gene are MNHEY and SMNVEV (reference sequence). The J segment lost 2 bases and the V segment lost 5 bases, leaving 14 bases of the junction unmatched. This CDR3 contains 17 residues.

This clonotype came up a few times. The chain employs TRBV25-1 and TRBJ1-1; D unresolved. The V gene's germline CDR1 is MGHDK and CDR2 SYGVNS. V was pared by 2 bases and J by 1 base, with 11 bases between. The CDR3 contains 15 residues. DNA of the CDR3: TGTGCCAGCAGTGAAGGACCGACATCGAACACTGAAGCTTTCTTT. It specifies CASSEGPTSNTEAFF. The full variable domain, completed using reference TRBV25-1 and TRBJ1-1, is EADIYQTPRYLVIGTGKKITLECSQTMGHDKMYWYQQDPGMELHLIHYSYGVNSTEKGDLSSESTVSRIRTEHFPLTLESARPSHTSQYLCASSEGPTSNTEAFFGQGTRLTVV.

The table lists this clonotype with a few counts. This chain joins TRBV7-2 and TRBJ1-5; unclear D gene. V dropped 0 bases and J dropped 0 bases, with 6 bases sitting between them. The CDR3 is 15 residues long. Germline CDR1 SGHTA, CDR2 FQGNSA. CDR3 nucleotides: TGTGCCAGCAGCTTAGCCCAGAATAGCAATCAGCCCCAGCATTTT. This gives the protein CASSLAQNSNQPQHF.

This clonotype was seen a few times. CDR3 region: CASSYSRLGDTEAFF. The CDR3 DNA sequence: TGTGCCAGCAGTTACTCTCGGCTGGGGGACACTGAAGCTTTCTTT. The rearrangement uses TRBV6-2 or TRBV6-3 and TRBJ1-1; weak D call: TRBD1 (5 bases). V was shortened by 0 bases and J by 3 bases, with 11 bases between the two germline ends. The CDR3 covers 15 residues. Germline V gives CDR1 MNHEY, CDR2 SVGEGT.

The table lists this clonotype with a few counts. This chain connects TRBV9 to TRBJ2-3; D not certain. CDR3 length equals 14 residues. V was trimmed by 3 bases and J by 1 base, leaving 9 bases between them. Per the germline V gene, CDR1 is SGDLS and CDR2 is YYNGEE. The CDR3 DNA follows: TGTGCCAGCAGCGCACCAACAGGCACAGATACGCAGTATTTT. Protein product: CASSAPTGTDTQYF.

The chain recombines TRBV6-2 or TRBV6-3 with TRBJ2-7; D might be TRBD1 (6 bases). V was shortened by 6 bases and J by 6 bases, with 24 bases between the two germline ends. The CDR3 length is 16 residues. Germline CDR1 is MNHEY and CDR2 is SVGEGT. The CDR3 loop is CASRKSLTPGAGEQYF. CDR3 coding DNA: TGTGCCAGCAGAAAATCCCTAACTCCAGGGGCAGGCGAGCAGTACTTC.

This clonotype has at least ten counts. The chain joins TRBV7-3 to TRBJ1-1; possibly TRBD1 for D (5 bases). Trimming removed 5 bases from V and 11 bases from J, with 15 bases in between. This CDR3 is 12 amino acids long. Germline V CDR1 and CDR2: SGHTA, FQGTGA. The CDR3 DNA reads TGTGCCAGCAGCCGACCGGGGCAGGAGGCTTTCTTT. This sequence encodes CASSRPGQEAFF. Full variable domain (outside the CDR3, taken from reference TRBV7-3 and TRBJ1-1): GAGVSQTPSNKVTEKGKYVELRCDPISGHTALYWYRQSLGQGPEFLIYFQGTGAADDSGLPNDRFFAVRPEGSVSTLKIQRTERGDSAVYLCASSRPGQEAFFGQGTRLTVV.

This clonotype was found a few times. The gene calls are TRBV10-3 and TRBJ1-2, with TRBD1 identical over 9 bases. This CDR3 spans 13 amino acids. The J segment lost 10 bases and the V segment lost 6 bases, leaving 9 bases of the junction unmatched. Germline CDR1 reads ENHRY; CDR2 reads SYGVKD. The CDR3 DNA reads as TGTGCCATCAGGGCTGGGGGACAGGGTGTCTACACCTTC. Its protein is CAIRAGGQGVYTF.

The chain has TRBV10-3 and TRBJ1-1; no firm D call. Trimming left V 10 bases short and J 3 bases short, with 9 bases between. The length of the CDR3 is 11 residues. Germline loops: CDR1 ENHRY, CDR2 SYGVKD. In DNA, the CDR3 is TGTGCCACTGTCGAGGACACTGAAGCTTTCTTT. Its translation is CATVEDTEAFF.

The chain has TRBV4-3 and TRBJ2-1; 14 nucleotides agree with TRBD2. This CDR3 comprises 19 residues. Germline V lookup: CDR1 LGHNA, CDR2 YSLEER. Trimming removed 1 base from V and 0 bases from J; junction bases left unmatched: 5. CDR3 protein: CASSQATSGRGGSYNEQFF. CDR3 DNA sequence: TGCGCCAGCAGCCAAGCGACTAGCGGGAGGGGAGGCTCCTACAATGAGCAGTTCTTC.

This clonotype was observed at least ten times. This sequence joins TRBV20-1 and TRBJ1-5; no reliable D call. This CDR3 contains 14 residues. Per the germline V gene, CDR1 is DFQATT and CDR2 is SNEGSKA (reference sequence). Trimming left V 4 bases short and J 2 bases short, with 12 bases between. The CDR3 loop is CSATDKSGNQPQHF. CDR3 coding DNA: TGCAGTGCTACCGACAAGTCAGGCAATCAGCCCCAGCATTTT.

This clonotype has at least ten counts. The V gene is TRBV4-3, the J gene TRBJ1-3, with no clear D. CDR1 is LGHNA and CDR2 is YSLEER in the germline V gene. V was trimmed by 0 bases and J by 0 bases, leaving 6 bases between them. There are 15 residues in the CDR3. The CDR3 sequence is CASSQDASSGNTIYF. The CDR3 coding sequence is TGCGCCAGCAGCCAAGATGCGTCCTCTGGAAACACCATATATTTT.

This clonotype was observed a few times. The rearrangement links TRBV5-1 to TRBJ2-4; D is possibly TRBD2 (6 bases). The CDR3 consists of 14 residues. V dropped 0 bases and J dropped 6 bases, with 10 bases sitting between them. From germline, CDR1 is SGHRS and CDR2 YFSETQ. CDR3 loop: CASSLEAGLNIQYF. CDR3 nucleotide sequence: TGCGCCAGCAGCTTGGAGGCGGGACTAAACATTCAGTACTTC.

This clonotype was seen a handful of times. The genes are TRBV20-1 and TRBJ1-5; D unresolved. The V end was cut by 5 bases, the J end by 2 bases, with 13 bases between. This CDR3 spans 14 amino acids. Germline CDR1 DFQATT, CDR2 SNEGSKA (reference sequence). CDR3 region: CSAFGGSGNQPQHF. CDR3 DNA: TGCAGTGCTTTCGGCGGAAGTGGCAATCAGCCCCAGCATTTT.

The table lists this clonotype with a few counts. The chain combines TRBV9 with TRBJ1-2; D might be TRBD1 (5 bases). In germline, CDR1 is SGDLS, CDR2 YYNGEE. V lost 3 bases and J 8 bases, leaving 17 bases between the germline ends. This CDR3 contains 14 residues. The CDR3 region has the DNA TGTGCCAGCAGCGCAATGACAGTCGTCGGGGGCTACACCTTC. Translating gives CASSAMTVVGGYTF.

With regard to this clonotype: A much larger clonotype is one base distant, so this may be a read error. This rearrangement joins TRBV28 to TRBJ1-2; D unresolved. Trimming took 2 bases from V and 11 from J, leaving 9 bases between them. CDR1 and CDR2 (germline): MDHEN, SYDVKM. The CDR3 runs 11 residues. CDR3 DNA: TGTGCCAGCAGTTTACGCAGAGTATACACCTTC. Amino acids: CASSLRRVYTF.

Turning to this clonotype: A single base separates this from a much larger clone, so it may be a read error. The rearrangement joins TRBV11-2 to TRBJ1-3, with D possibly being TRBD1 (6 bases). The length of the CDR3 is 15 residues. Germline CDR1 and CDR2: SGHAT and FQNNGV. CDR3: CASSPGQSSGNAIYF. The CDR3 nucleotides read TGTGCCAGCAGCCCCGGACAGAGCTCTGGAAACGCCATATATTTT.

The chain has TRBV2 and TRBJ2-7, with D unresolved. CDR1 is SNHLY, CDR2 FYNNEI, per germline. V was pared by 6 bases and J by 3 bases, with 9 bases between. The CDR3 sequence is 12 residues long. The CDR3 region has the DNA TGTGCCAGCAGCACGCGATTCTACGAGCAGTACTTC. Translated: CASSTRFYEQYF.

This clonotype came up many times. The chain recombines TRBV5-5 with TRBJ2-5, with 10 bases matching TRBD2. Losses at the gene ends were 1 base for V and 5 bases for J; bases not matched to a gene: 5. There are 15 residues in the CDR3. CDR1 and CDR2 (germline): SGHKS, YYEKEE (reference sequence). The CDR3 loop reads CASSLRLAGVETQYF. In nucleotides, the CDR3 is TGTGCCAGCAGCTTGAGGCTAGCGGGAGTGGAGACCCAGTACTTC.

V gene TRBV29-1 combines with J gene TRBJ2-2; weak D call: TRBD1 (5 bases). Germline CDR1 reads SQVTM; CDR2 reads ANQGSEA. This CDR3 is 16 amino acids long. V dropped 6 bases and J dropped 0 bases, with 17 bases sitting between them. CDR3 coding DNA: TGCAGCGTGCCCATGGGTGACAGCGCGAACACCGGGGAGCTGTTTTTT. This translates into CSVPMGDSANTGELFF.